The source of this TCR beta chain is a study of beta chain features in type 1 diabetes. Study conclusions and caveats: Researchers caution that PCR might favor shorter templates, equally among patients and controls. Junctions at VDJ sites from type 1 diabetes patients had fewer insertions and more deletions. TCRB CDR3s were moderately but significantly shorter in Type 1 diabetes patients in all four CD4+ subsets. Any HLA-type effect on TCRB rearrangement remained unresolved here.

With respect to this clone: Its antigen is not known.

Since all of the isolated RNA was reverse transcribed, expressed TCRB transcripts were what got sequenced. TCRdb keeps only in-frame clones here, not all; method: immunoSEQ multiplex PCR. The sample contains around 250,000 clones, roughly 22% of which appear only once. Sequenced sample: naive CD4+ T cells from blood. This TCR derives from a woman between 35 and 50 years old with type 1 diabetes.

The CDR3 protein is CASSFRNRGRTDTQYF. DNA for the CDR3: TGCGCCAGCAGCTTCCGCAACAGGGGGCGCACAGATACGCAGTATTTT. The chain uses TRBV5-1 and TRBJ2-3; 9 positions match TRBD1. CDR3 size: 16 residues. The trim removed 2 bases at V and 1 base at J, leaving 5 bases unmatched. Germline V gives CDR1 SGHRS, CDR2 YFSETQ.